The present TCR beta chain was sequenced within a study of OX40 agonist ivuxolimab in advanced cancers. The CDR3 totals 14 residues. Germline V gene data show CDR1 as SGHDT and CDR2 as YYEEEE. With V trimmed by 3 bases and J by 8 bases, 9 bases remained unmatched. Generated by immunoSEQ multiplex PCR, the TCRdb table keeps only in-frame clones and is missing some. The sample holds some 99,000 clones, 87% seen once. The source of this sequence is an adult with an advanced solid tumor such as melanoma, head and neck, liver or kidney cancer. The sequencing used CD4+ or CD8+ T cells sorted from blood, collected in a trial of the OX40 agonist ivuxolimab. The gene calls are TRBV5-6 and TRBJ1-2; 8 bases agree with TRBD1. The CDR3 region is CASSSPGQAEGYTF. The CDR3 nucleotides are TGTGCCAGCAGCTCTCCGGGACAGGCGGAGGGCTACACCTTC.